The rows below give T cell receptor beta chains drawn from one sample of a study of blood T cells in healthy people across ages. TCRdb reprocessed the 5' RACE reads with MiXCR, giving one entry per CDR3 protein. The sample has 750,000 or so distinct CDR3 sequences, roughly 25% seen once; the top ten hold more than 8%. These data also formed part of another study, on T cells of mothers and their children.

Input material: blood. All receptors come from a boy younger than 18 in good health. The CDR3 runs from the conserved cysteine through the conserved F or W. D genes are given only for firm matches. Some rows mark clone size as missing; the rest say once, few, many or name a class of expanded clone.

TRBD2	TRBJ2-1	few	TRBV6-6	CASRPSGDYNEQFF	TGTGCCAGCAGGCCTAGCGGTGACTACAATGAGCAGTTCTTC
NA	TRBJ2-1	NA	TRBV9	CASSVAVAGKRSEQFF	TGTGCCAGCAGCGTAGCGGTGGCGGGAAAGAGGAGTGAGCAGTTCTTC
NA	TRBJ2-1	NA	TRBV20-1	CSARDPAGTFYNEQFF	TGCAGTGCTAGAGATCCAGCGGGCACCTTCTACAATGAGCAGTTCTTC
NA	TRBJ2-5	few	TRBV7-6	CASSLADRIQETQYF	TGTGCCAGCAGCTTAGCGGACAGAATCCAAGAGACCCAGTACTTC
TRBD2	TRBJ2-7	few	TRBV29-1	CSGLAGSYEQYF	TGCAGCGGTCTAGCGGGGTCCTACGAGCAGTACTTC
NA	TRBJ2-1	few	TRBV10-3	CAISHPWESNHNEQFF	TGTGCCATCAGTCATCCTTGGGAGTCGAACCACAATGAGCAGTTCTTC
TRBD1	TRBJ2-6	NA	TRBV7-2	CASSLAVGQGNSGANVLTF	TGTGCCAGCAGCTTAGCCGTCGGACAGGGGAACTCTGGGGCCAACGTCCTGACTTTC
NA	TRBJ2-3	NA	TRBV11-1	CAGSFVFSTDTQYF	TGTGCCGGCAGCTTTGTTTTTAGCACAGATACGCAGTATTTT
TRBD1	TRBJ1-4	few	TRBV20-1	CSARAGQGKAGGEKPFF	TGCAGTGCTAGAGCTGGACAGGGAAAAGCCGGTGGTGAAAAACCGTTTTTT
NA	TRBJ2-3	few	TRBV7-8	CASSSPGPLTDTQYF	TGTGCCAGCAGCTCTCCGGGACCCCTCACAGATACGCAGTATTTT
TRBD1	TRBJ2-5	NA	TRBV10-3	CAINDRAGETQYF	TGTGCCATCAACGACAGGGCTGGAGAGACCCAGTACTTC
NA	TRBJ2-2	NA	TRBV12-3/TRBV12-4	CASRPPGGNTGELFF	TGTGCCAGCAGGCCCCCCGGGGGGAACACCGGGGAGCTGTTTTTT
NA	TRBJ1-1	few	TRBV10-3	CAISDGLRAEAFF	TGTGCCATCAGTGACGGGTTGAGGGCTGAAGCTTTCTTT
NA	TRBJ1-4	NA	TRBV28	CASRLAGETNEKLFF	TGTGCCAGCAGACTAGCGGGGGAGACTAATGAAAAACTGTTTTTT
TRBD1	TRBJ1-2	NA	TRBV28	CASSLFSDRGDVDYGYTF	TGTGCCAGCAGTTTATTTTCGGACAGGGGAGACGTAGACTATGGCTACACCTTC
NA	TRBJ2-7	NA	TRBV3-1	CASSPLPRLDSIYEQYF	TGTGCCAGCAGCCCCCTTCCACGACTAGACTCTATCTACGAGCAGTACTTC
NA	TRBJ1-3	NA	TRBV6-5	CASSYSTYEPGNTIYF	TGTGCCAGCAGTTACTCGACGTACGAACCTGGAAACACCATATATTTT
NA	TRBJ2-6	few	TRBV11-2	CASSLVGRSAGANVLTF	TGTGCCAGCAGCTTAGTGGGCAGGTCGGCTGGGGCCAACGTCCTGACTTTC
NA	TRBJ2-2	NA	TRBV7-8	CASSKGGNTGELFF	TGTGCCAGCAGTAAGGGGGGCAACACCGGGGAGCTGTTTTTT
NA	TRBJ2-7	few	TRBV20-1	CTPEGTTAYEQYF	TGCACCCCTGAGGGGACAACCGCCTACGAGCAGTACTTC
NA	TRBJ1-2	NA	TRBV3-1	CASSQVRGANYGYTF	TGTGCCAGCAGCCAAGTCAGAGGGGCTAACTATGGCTACACCTTC
NA	TRBJ2-5	few	TRBV7-2	CASSLQGTKETQYF	TGTGCCAGCAGCTTACAAGGAACAAAAGAGACCCAGTACTTC
NA	TRBJ2-5	NA	TRBV10-3	CAIGGFTRGETRYF	TGTGCCATCGGGGGTTTTACCAGGGGAGAGACCCGGTACTTC
NA	TRBJ1-2	NA	TRBV5-1	CASSSEGVSYGYTF	TGCGCCAGCAGCTCAGAGGGGGTTTCCTATGGCTACACCTTC
NA	TRBJ2-3	NA	TRBV7-3	CASSPSSRNTWGADTQYF	TGTGCCAGCAGCCCGTCCAGTCGTAACACATGGGGGGCAGATACGCAGTATTTT
TRBD2	TRBJ2-7	NA	TRBV20-1	CSAREAGVDDEQYF	TGCAGTGCTAGAGAGGCGGGAGTCGATGACGAGCAGTACTTC
NA	TRBJ1-2	few	TRBV29-1	CSAQYRSGYTF	TGCAGCGCCCAGTACAGGTCTGGCTACACCTTC
TRBD1	TRBJ2-2	few	TRBV27	CASSSIYRDRVPTGELFF	TGTGCCAGCAGTTCAATTTATCGGGACAGGGTCCCAACCGGGGAGCTGTTTTTT
TRBD1	TRBJ2-7	few	TRBV27	CASSSYSDRAYEQYF	TGTGCCAGCAGTTCGTACTCGGACAGGGCTTACGAGCAGTACTTC
NA	TRBJ1-4	NA	TRBV3-1	CASSQGEEGKLFF	TGTGCCAGCAGCCAGGGTGAAGAGGGGAAACTGTTTTTT
NA	TRBJ2-2	many	TRBV4-3	CASSQERGSTGELFF	TGCGCCAGCAGCCAAGAAAGAGGGAGCACCGGGGAGCTGTTTTTT
TRBD2	TRBJ2-1	NA	TRBV7-2	CASSLRVGLAGVSNEQFF	TGTGCCAGCAGCCTACGGGTGGGACTAGCGGGAGTCTCGAATGAGCAGTTCTTC
TRBD2	TRBJ2-7	NA	TRBV29-1	CSVGLAGVPSYEQYF	TGCAGCGTAGGACTAGCGGGGGTCCCGTCCTACGAGCAGTACTTC
TRBD2	TRBJ2-5	NA	TRBV19	CASSILGGRETQYF	TGTGCCAGTAGTATCTTGGGAGGGAGAGAGACCCAGTACTTC
NA	TRBJ1-4	NA	TRBV7-9	CASSLSPSSGKLFF	TGTGCCAGCAGCTTAAGTCCGTCCTCGGGAAAACTGTTTTTT
NA	TRBJ1-6	NA	TRBV27	CASSLGAHSPLHF	TGTGCCAGCAGTTTGGGGGCGCATTCACCCCTCCACTTT
NA	TRBJ2-5	NA	TRBV11-1	CASSYPHVETQYF	TGTGCCAGCAGCTATCCCCACGTAGAGACCCAGTACTTC
NA	TRBJ2-1	few	TRBV24-1	CATSDFRFNEQFF	TGTGCCACCAGTGATTTCCGGTTCAATGAGCAGTTCTTC
NA	TRBJ2-5	many	TRBV7-2	CASSLVAGGETQYF	TGTGCCAGCAGCTTAGTGGCCGGCGGAGAGACCCAGTACTTC
NA	TRBJ2-7	NA	TRBV28	CASSRGRQGPASYEQYF	TGTGCCAGCAGTAGGGGCCGGCAGGGGCCCGCATCCTACGAGCAGTACTTC
NA	TRBJ1-1	few	TRBV6-5	CASSYSSTGNTEAFF	TGTGCCAGCAGTTACTCCTCGACGGGGAACACTGAAGCTTTCTTT
NA	TRBJ1-3	NA	TRBV23-1	CASSQQGSRSGNTIYF	TGCGCCAGCTCACAACAGGGTTCCCGCTCTGGAAACACCATATATTTT
NA	TRBJ2-5	once	TRBV9	CASSALAQPGETQYF	TGTGCCAGCAGCGCTCTCGCCCAGCCGGGGGAGACCCAGTACTTC
NA	TRBJ2-3	NA	TRBV6-5	CATTLPKGDTQYF	TGTGCCACCACCCTACCCAAGGGGGATACGCAGTATTTT
NA	TRBJ1-4	NA	TRBV12-3/TRBV12-4	CASIPGAGREKLFF	TGTGCCAGCATCCCCGGCGCAGGGAGAGAAAAACTGTTTTTT
NA	TRBJ2-7	few	TRBV5-1	CASGTSGPYEQYF	TGCGCCAGCGGAACATCGGGACCCTACGAGCAGTACTTC
NA	TRBJ1-2	few	TRBV21-1	CASSKVGAANYGYTF	TGTGCCAGCAGCAAAGTGGGGGCCGCTAACTATGGCTACACCTTC
NA	TRBJ2-1	few	TRBV4-1	CASSQDRVHEQFF	TGCGCCAGCAGCCAGGATAGGGTCCATGAGCAGTTCTTC
NA	TRBJ2-4	NA	TRBV19	CASTSLGFPIQYF	TGTGCCAGTACCTCCCTCGGGTTTCCCATTCAGTACTTC
NA	TRBJ2-1	few	TRBV14	CASSQGSYYEQFF	TGTGCCAGCAGCCAAGGGTCGTACTATGAGCAGTTCTTC
TRBD1	TRBJ1-2	NA	TRBV29-1	CSVGIRDRGTYGYTF	TGCAGCGTCGGGATACGGGACAGGGGGACCTATGGCTACACCTTC